This TCR beta chain was documented in a study of cytomegalovirus exposure and HLA in healthy donors. General study results and limits: Later, an analysis showed that TCR beta chains associated with HLA were more clonally expanded than others that were equally common. For most TCR beta V segments, an earlier analysis put the productive rate at about 90% or about 30% of the time. Among the CMV-associated chains, a few were confirmed in vitro as specific for CMV antigens. It was taken for granted in presence/absence analyses that sequencing depth across donors was roughly uniform.

PCR primers comprised 60 Vbeta and 13 Jbeta primers. This table comes from immunoSEQ multiplex PCR, and its TCRdb copy is limited to in-frame clones, with some not included. The sample records 200,000 or so clones, 65% to 90% being singletons. The CDR3 is made up of 15 amino acids. Trimming removed 8 bases from V and 4 bases from J, with 20 bases in between. The germline V gene encodes CDR1 MNHNS and CDR2 SASEGT. In the case of this clone: Its specificity is unknown.

What was sequenced was PBMCs. The origin of this receptor is a girl aged 10-17 years in good health and CMV-seronegative. The chain combines TRBV6-1 with TRBJ1-2; possible D gene TRBD1, 5 bases. The CDR3 loop reads CASAQGGGIVYGYTF. The CDR3 DNA follows: TGTGCCAGCGCCCAGGGAGGAGGAATTGTCTATGGCTACACCTTC.